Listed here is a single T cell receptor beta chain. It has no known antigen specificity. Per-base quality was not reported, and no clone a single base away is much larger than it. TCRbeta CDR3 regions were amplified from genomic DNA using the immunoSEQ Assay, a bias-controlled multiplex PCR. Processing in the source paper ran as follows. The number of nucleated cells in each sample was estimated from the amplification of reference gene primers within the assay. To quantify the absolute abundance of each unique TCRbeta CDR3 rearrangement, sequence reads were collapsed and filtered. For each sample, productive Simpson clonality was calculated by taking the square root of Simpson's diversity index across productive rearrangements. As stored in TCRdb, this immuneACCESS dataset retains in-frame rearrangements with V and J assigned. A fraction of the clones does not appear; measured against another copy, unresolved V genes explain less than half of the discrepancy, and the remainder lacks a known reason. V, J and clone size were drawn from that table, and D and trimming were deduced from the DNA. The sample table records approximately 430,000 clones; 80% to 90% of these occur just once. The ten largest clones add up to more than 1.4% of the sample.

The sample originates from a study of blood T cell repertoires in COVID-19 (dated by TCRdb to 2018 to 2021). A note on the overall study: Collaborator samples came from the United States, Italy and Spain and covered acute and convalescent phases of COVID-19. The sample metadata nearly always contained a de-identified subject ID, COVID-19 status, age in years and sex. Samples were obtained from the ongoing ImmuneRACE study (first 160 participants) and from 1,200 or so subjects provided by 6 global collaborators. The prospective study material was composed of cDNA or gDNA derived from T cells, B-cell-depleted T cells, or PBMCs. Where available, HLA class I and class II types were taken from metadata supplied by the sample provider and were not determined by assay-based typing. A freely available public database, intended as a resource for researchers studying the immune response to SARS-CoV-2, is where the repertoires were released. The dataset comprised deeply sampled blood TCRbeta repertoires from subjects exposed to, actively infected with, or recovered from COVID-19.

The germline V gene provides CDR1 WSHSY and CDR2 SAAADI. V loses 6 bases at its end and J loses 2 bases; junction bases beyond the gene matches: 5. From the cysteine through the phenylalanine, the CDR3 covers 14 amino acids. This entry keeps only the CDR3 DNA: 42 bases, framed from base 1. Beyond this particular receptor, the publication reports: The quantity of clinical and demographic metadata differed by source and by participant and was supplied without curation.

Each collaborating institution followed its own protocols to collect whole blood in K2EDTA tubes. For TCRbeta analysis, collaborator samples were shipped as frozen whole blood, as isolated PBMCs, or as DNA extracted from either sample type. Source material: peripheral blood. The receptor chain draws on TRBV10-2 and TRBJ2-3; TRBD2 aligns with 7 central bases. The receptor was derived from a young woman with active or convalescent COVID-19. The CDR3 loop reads CASSSTSSTDTQYF. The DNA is TGCGCCAGCAGCTCGACTAGCTCCACAGATACGCAGTATTTT.